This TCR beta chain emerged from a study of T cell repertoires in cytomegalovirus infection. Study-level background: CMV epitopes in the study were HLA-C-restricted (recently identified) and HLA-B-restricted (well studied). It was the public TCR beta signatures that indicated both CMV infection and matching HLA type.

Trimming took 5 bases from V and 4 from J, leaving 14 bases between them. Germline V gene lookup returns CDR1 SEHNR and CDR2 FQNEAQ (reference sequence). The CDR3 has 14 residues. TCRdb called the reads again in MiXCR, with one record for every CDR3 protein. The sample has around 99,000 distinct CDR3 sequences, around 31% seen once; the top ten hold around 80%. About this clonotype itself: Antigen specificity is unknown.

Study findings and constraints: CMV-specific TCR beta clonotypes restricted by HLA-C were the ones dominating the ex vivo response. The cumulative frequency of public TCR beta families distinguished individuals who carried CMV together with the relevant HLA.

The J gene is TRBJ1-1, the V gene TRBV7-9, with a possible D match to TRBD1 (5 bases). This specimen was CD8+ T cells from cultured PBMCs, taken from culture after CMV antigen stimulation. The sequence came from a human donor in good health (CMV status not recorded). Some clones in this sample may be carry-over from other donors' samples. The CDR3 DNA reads TGTGCCAGCAGCCGTTCCCCAGGGTCCACTGAAGCTTTCTTT. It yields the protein CASSRSPGSTEAFF.